Below, 21 T cell receptor beta chains from the same sample are listed, as sequenced in a study of OX40 agonist ivuxolimab in advanced cancers. Clones were sequenced by immunoSEQ multiplex PCR, and TCRdb holds only the in-frame ones, with some missing. The sample lists 15,000 to 20,000 clones; around 74% were seen once. The specimen was CD4+ or CD8+ T cells sorted from blood, collected in a trial of the OX40 agonist ivuxolimab. The receptors derive from an adult with an advanced solid tumor such as melanoma, head and neck, liver or kidney cancer.

The V call is TRBV21-1, the J call TRBJ2-2; the DNA was not used to check the table's D call, TRBD1. TRBV21-1 is noted as a pseudogene. CDR3 size: 16 residues. CDR3 region: CASSKAGTKNTGELFF. CDR3 nucleotides: TGTGCCAGCAGCAAAGCTGGGACAAAGAACACCGGGGAGCTGTTTTTT.

The chain joins TRBV7-3 to TRBJ1-2, with unresolved D. Trimming took off 2 bases at V and 11 bases at J, with 15 bases between the two ends. The CDR3 runs to 13 residues. Germline V gene sequence: CDR1 SGHTA, CDR2 FQGTGA. CDR3 protein: CASSLPSELNYTF. CDR3 nucleotides: TGTGCCAGCAGCTTACCCTCGGAACTAAATTACACCTTC.

The gene calls are TRBV7-6 and TRBJ2-1; D call uncertain. The germline CDR1 and CDR2 sequences are SGHVS and FNYEAQ. The CDR3 is made up of 13 amino acids. Deletions cut 5 bases from V and 4 bases from J, with 9 bases between. This CDR3 reads CASSPRRYNEQFF. The CDR3 coding sequence is TGTGCCAGCAGCCCGAGACGGTACAATGAGCAGTTCTTC.

The chain links TRBV19 to TRBJ2-1, with 11 nucleotides matching TRBD2. The germline V gene encodes CDR1 LNHDA and CDR2 SQIVND (reference sequence). This CDR3 region has 14 residues. The junction had 1 base not matched to a gene; V was cut back by 2 bases and J by 7 bases. The CDR3 loop is CASSILAGGNEQFF. The CDR3 nucleotides are TGTGCCAGTAGTATATTAGCGGGGGGGAATGAGCAGTTCTTC. Supplemented by reference TRBV19 and TRBJ2-1, the full variable domain reads DGGITQSPKYLFRKEGQNVTLSCEQNLNHDAMYWYRQDPGQGLRLIYYSQIVNDFQKGDIAEGYSVSREKKESFPLTVTSAQKNPTAFYLCASSILAGGNEQFFGPGTRLTVL.

CDR3 nucleotide sequence: TGCGCCAGCAGCCGGACCGGGCTCCTGGCCCATGAGCAGTTCTTC. Translation gives CASSRTGLLAHEQFF. This chain uses TRBV5-1 with TRBJ2-1; D remains ambiguous. Trimming cost V 4 bases and J 8 bases, with 19 bases left between them. This CDR3 comprises 15 residues. Germline CDR1 reads SGHRS; CDR2 reads YFSETQ. Using reference TRBV5-1 and TRBJ2-1 for the parts outside the CDR3, the full variable domain is KAGVTQTPRYLIKTRGQQVTLSCSPISGHRSVSWYQQTPGQGLQFLFEYFSETQRNKGNFPGRFSGRQFSNSRSEMNVSTLELGDSALYLCASSRTGLLAHEQFFGPGTRLTVL.

The chain couples TRBV11-2 to TRBJ1-1; D not certain. This CDR3 has 16 residues. Germline-derived CDR1 and CDR2 are SGHAT and FQNNGV. Trimming left V 1 base short and J 2 bases short, with 14 bases between. This chain's CDR3 is CASSLVGPRSNTEAFF. The CDR3 DNA reads as TGTGCCAGCAGCTTAGTCGGACCGAGGAGTAACACTGAAGCTTTCTTT.

The gene calls are TRBV10-3 and TRBJ1-2; D possibly corresponds to TRBD1 (5 bases). Per germline, CDR1 ENHRY and CDR2 SYGVKD. Trimming pared 9 bases from V and 0 bases from J, leaving 14 bases between. The CDR3 sequence is 14 residues long. The CDR3 reads CAITSGGSNYGYTF. The DNA for the CDR3 is TGTGCCATTACCTCGGGGGGATCTAACTATGGCTACACCTTC.

This clone was counted once. V usage is TRBV6-6 and J usage is TRBJ1-4; the D is unclear. Trimming removed 1 base from V and 13 bases from J, with 10 bases in between. Germline lookup yields CDR1 MNHNY and CDR2 SVGAGI (reference sequence). The CDR3 length is 12 residues. CDR3 amino acids: CASSYLAVGLFF. The DNA for the CDR3 is TGTGCCAGCAGTTACTTGGCAGTTGGACTGTTTTTT.

The chain has TRBV5-6 and TRBJ1-1; D unresolved. The V end lost 4 bases, the J end lost 5 bases, and 18 bases lay between the germline ends. Germline V gene sequence: CDR1 SGHDT, CDR2 YYEEEE. The CDR3 covers 15 residues. The chain's CDR3 is CASSMYGVARTEAFF. As DNA, the CDR3 is TGTGCCAGCAGCATGTATGGCGTGGCGCGGACTGAAGCTTTCTTT.

This clone was picked up a small number of times. The chain couples TRBV25-1 to TRBJ2-2, with TRBD1 as a possible D gene (5 bases). Germline V gene lookup returns CDR1 MGHDK and CDR2 SYGVNS. The V gene lost 2 bases and the J gene lost 0 bases, with 10 bases spanning the gap. This CDR3 comprises 16 residues. CDR3 amino acids: CASSEPRAPNTGELFF. CDR3 DNA: TGTGCCAGCAGTGAACCCAGGGCTCCGAACACCGGGGAGCTGTTTTTT.

V usage is TRBV28 and J usage is TRBJ1-4; 9 bases map to TRBD1. The germline CDR1 and CDR2 sequences are MDHEN and SYDVKM. This CDR3 is built from 13 residues. Unmatched junction bases numbered 3, after V lost 6 bases and J lost 7 bases. Written as DNA, the CDR3 is TGTGCCAGCAGCCCGACAGGGGGTGAAAAACTGTTTTTT. Residues: CASSPTGGEKLFF.

The CDR3 region has the DNA TGTGCCAGCAGCTTATTATACCGCGACAATCAGCCCCAGCATTTT. Translated: CASSLLYRDNQPQHF. The chain uses TRBV7-8 and TRBJ1-5; D not certain. The CDR3 is 15 amino acids. Germline V lookup: CDR1 SGHVS, CDR2 FQNEAQ. V shed 2 bases and J shed 3 bases, with 11 bases lying between them.

The chain links TRBV4-1 to TRBJ2-2, with 8 bases aligning to TRBD1. V lost 4 bases to trimming and J lost 6 bases; unmatched junction nucleotides: 4. The CDR3 has 14 residues. CDR1 is MGHRA, CDR2 YSYEKL, per germline. This CDR3 is CASSPSTGAGELFF. For the CDR3, the DNA is TGCGCCAGCAGCCCCTCGACAGGGGCCGGGGAGCTGTTTTTT.

This chain connects TRBV5-4 to TRBJ2-4, with a possible D match to TRBD2 (6 bases). This CDR3 has 11 residues. From germline, CDR1 is SGHNT and CDR2 YYREEE (reference sequence). The ends were cut back, 7 bases at V and 8 bases at J, with 10 bases in the middle. CDR3 loop: CASYSGDIQYF. In DNA form, the CDR3 reads TGTGCCAGCTATTCGGGGGACATTCAGTACTTC.

The chain is built from TRBV19 and TRBJ2-2; D unclear. The germline V and J ends were trimmed by 2 bases and 3 bases, with 7 bases remaining between them. Germline V CDR1 and CDR2: LNHDA, SQIVND (reference sequence). The CDR3 consists of 14 residues. CDR3 DNA: TGTGCCAGTAGTATACTCTCTGACACCGGGGAGCTGTTTTTT. This gives the protein CASSILSDTGELFF.

The rearrangement joins TRBV11-3 to TRBJ2-2; D unclear. Trimming shortened V by 2 bases and J by 4 bases, and 2 bases separated the two germline ends. The CDR3 spans 12 residues. Per germline, CDR1 SGHNT and CDR2 YENEEA. The chain's CDR3 is CASSLSTGELFF. The CDR3 bases are TGTGCCAGCAGCTTAAGCACCGGGGAGCTGTTTTTT.

The V call is TRBV6-4, the J call TRBJ2-2; D is ambiguous. Germline loops: CDR1 MRHNA, CDR2 SNTAGT. Trimming pared 6 bases from V and 3 bases from J, leaving 8 bases between. The CDR3 contains 13 residues. The CDR3 reads CASSPKDTGELFF. The CDR3 DNA reads TGTGCCAGCAGCCCCAAGGACACCGGGGAGCTGTTTTTT.

V usage is TRBV2 and J usage is TRBJ2-7; D is unresolved. Trimming left V 6 bases short and J 3 bases short, with 9 bases between. Germline loops: CDR1 SNHLY, CDR2 FYNNEI. The CDR3 extends over 12 amino acids. CDR3 sequence: CASRRNVYEQYF. The CDR3 DNA is TGTGCCAGCAGAAGAAACGTCTACGAGCAGTACTTC.

The gene calls are TRBV7-9 and TRBJ1-1; a possible D gene is TRBD1 (5 bases). From germline, CDR1 is SEHNR and CDR2 FQNEAQ (reference sequence). Between the trimmed V and J ends, which lost 8 bases and 4 bases, there was a span of 11 bases. This CDR3 contains 12 residues. This chain's CDR3 is CASRGLRTEAFF. In nucleotides, the CDR3 is TGTGCCAGCCGGGGCCTACGCACTGAAGCTTTCTTT.

The V gene is TRBV19, the J gene TRBJ1-1; D unresolved. V gave up 1 base and J gave up 3 bases, with 15 bases separating them. Germline-derived CDR1 and CDR2 are LNHDA and SQIVND (reference sequence). This CDR3 comprises 16 residues. The CDR3 reads CASSIVSYGQDTEAFF. The CDR3 nucleotides are TGTGCCAGTAGTATAGTCTCGTACGGTCAGGACACTGAAGCTTTCTTT.

The genes are TRBV6-5 and TRBJ2-7, with 11 bases fitting TRBD1. The trim removed 11 bases at V and 3 bases at J, leaving 3 bases unmatched. Germline-derived CDR1 and CDR2 are MNHEY and SVGAGI. This CDR3 is built from 12 residues. CDR3 DNA sequence: TGTGCCGGCGGGACAGGGGGCTACGAGCAGTACTTC. Amino acids: CAGGTGGYEQYF.